This TCR beta chain appears in the sequencing data of a study of cytomegalovirus exposure and HLA in healthy donors. Use of 60 Vbeta and 13 Jbeta primers characterized the PCR. The repertoire was sequenced with immunoSEQ multiplex PCR; TCRdb's copy has only in-frame clones and lacks some. This table has 100,000 to 150,000 clones, roughly 80% appearing once. This CDR3 is 18 amino acids long. The V and J ends lost 1 base and 5 bases, in that order; junction bases with no gene match: 12. The germline CDR1 and CDR2 sequences are MNHNS and SASEGT. V usage is TRBV6-1 and J usage is TRBJ2-7; TRBD1 agrees at 12 bases. The sequence was obtained from a man aged 25-45 years in good health and CMV-seropositive. The sequenced sample consisted of PBMCs. The CDR3 DNA reads TGTGCCAGCAGTGAAGAGGGGACAGGGGGCTATCACTCGGACGAGCAGTACTTC. It is translated as CASSEEGTGGYHSDEQYF.